A single sample is the source of the 29 T cell receptor beta chains below, sequenced in a study of cytomegalovirus exposure and HLA in healthy donors. The primer mix had 60 Vbeta and 13 Jbeta primers. TCRdb keeps only in-frame clones here, not all; method: immunoSEQ multiplex PCR. The sample records roughly 110,000 clones, approximately 82% being singletons. The specimen sequenced was PBMCs. Source of these receptors: a man in his forties or fifties in good health and CMV-seronegative.

The chain uses TRBV19 and TRBJ2-2; D is undetermined. CDR1 LNHDA and CDR2 SQIVND come from the germline V gene (reference sequence). V lost 4 bases, J lost 6 bases, and 15 bases lay in between. The CDR3 spans 15 residues. The CDR3, as DNA: TGTGCCAGTAGTAGTCTTCAGGTTTCGTCCGGGGAGCTGTTTTTT. Protein product: CASSSLQVSSGELFF.

The V gene is TRBV5-8, the J gene TRBJ1-2; TRBD1 is a possible D gene (6 bases). Germline CDR1 is SGHTS and CDR2 is YDEGEE. CDR3 length equals 14 residues. Trimming pared 4 bases from V and 12 bases from J, leaving 22 bases between. The CDR3 reads CASSPRETGQWNTF. CDR3 nucleotide sequence: TGTGCCAGCAGCCCGCGTGAAACGGGACAATGGAACACCTTC.

This chain links TRBV18 with TRBJ1-5, with D unclear. The germline V gene has CDR1 KGHSH and CDR2 LQKENI. With 3 bases removed from V and 0 bases from J, the gap between germline ends came to 9 bases. The CDR3 extends over 15 amino acids. CDR3 DNA: TGTGCCAGCTCACCGGGGAGCCATAGCAATCAGCCCCAGCATTTT. Encoded protein: CASSPGSHSNQPQHF.

This chain joins TRBV7-2 and TRBJ1-4; D may be TRBD1 (5 bases). Germline CDR1 is SGHTA and CDR2 is FQGNSA. This CDR3 comprises 14 residues. Trimming took 3 bases from V and 8 from J, leaving 13 bases between them. The CDR3, as DNA: TGTGCCAGCAGCTTGATAGGGGCTGGGGAAAAACTGTTTTTT. Translation gives CASSLIGAGEKLFF.

V usage is TRBV19 and J usage is TRBJ1-1; D is ambiguous. V lost 4 bases to trimming and J lost 1 base, with 13 bases between them. Germline V lookup: CDR1 LNHDA, CDR2 SQIVND (reference sequence). The CDR3 length is 15 residues. CDR3 protein: CASSTQKTPNTEAFF. For the CDR3, the DNA is TGTGCCAGTAGTACACAAAAGACACCGAACACTGAAGCTTTCTTT. Together with reference TRBV19 and TRBJ1-1, the CDR3 gives the full variable domain: DGGITQSPKYLFRKEGQNVTLSCEQNLNHDAMYWYRQDPGQGLRLIYYSQIVNDFQKGDIAEGYSVSREKKESFPLTVTSAQKNPTAFYLCASSTQKTPNTEAFFGQGTRLTVV.

In the case of this clone: One end of the junction is discordant with germline, which a read error may explain. The V and J genes are TRBV6-1 and TRBJ1-1; D gene ambiguous. There are 13 residues in the CDR3. Per the germline V gene, CDR1 is MNHNS and CDR2 is SASEGT. The CDR3 DNA follows: TGTGCCAGCAGTGAAGTGGGAGACACGGAAGCTTTCTTT. Translating it yields CASSEVGDTEAFF.

In its sample, this clone was seen once. The chain joins TRBV6-1 to TRBJ1-1; D unclear. V was pared by 1 base and J by 0 bases, with 12 bases between. CDR3 length: 16 residues. In germline, CDR1 is MNHNS, CDR2 SASEGT. The CDR3 nucleotides are TGTGCCAGCAGTGAAGGGCCAGCGGAGATGAACACTGAAGCTTTCTTT. Protein: CASSEGPAEMNTEAFF.

This clone was observed a few times. V is TRBV5-6 and J is TRBJ2-2; unclear D gene. Germline V gene data show CDR1 as SGHDT and CDR2 as YYEEEE. V was shortened by 2 bases and J by 0 bases, with 8 bases between the two germline ends. CDR3 length: 15 amino acids. The CDR3 sequence: CASSFSVSNTGELFF. The DNA of the CDR3 is TGTGCCAGCAGCTTTTCCGTTTCGAACACCGGGGAGCTGTTTTTT.

This chain joins TRBV2 and TRBJ1-3; D is unresolved. V was trimmed by 6 bases and J by 0 bases, leaving 12 bases between them. The CDR3 totals 15 residues. The V gene's germline CDR1 is SNHLY and CDR2 FYNNEI. Here the CDR3 DNA reads TGTGCCAGCAGGTTTTCTCGGTACTCTGGAAACACCATATATTTT. Amino acids: CASRFSRYSGNTIYF.

The chain couples TRBV5-6 to TRBJ1-6; unclear D gene. CDR1 and CDR2 (germline): SGHDT, YYEEEE. V lost 0 bases, J lost 6 bases, and 7 bases lay in between. This CDR3 spans 14 amino acids. CDR3 sequence reads: CASSLAQFNSPLHF. For the CDR3, the DNA is TGTGCCAGCAGCTTGGCACAGTTTAATTCACCCCTCCACTTT.

The chain joins TRBV7-9 to TRBJ2-7; 8 positions agree with TRBD1. J was trimmed by 3 bases and V by 5 bases; bases with no gene match: 12. The CDR3 runs to 16 residues. Per the germline V gene, CDR1 is SEHNR and CDR2 is FQNEAQ (reference sequence). This chain's CDR3 is CASSGTFRGLNYEQYF. For the CDR3, the DNA is TGTGCCAGCAGCGGTACATTCAGGGGGCTCAACTACGAGCAGTACTTC.

The chain uses TRBV5-4 and TRBJ2-5; D is possibly TRBD1 (6 bases). This CDR3 spans 15 amino acids. Germline CDR1 reads SGHNT; CDR2 reads YYREEE (reference sequence). The V end was cut by 0 bases, the J end by 10 bases, with 19 bases between. The CDR3 DNA reads TGTGCCAGCAGCTTGGCCGCTGCAGGCAAAGGGGGCCAGTACTTC. It is translated as CASSLAAAGKGGQYF.

This chain uses TRBV28 with TRBJ1-5; 9 nucleotides align to TRBD1. J gave up 6 bases and V 6 bases, and 9 bases lay outside the gene matches. Germline V gene lookup returns CDR1 MDHEN and CDR2 SYDVKM. This CDR3 contains 15 residues. The CDR3 sequence is CASSRTGGAGQPQHF. For the CDR3, the DNA is TGTGCCAGCAGCCGAACAGGGGGCGCGGGTCAGCCCCAGCATTTT.

This clone was seen just once. The V gene is TRBV5-1, the J gene TRBJ2-2; 10 nucleotides agree with TRBD2. V lost 4 bases to trimming and J lost 6 bases; unmatched junction nucleotides: 6. CDR3 length: 15 residues. CDR1 and CDR2 (germline): SGHRS, YFSETQ. CDR3 nucleotide sequence: TGCGCCAGCAGCGTGACCGGGACTAGCGCCGGGGAGCTGTTTTTT. Translation: CASSVTGTSAGELFF.

A few counts support this clone. CDR3 DNA sequence: TGTGCCAGCAAAGAAAACAGTTCGAATGAAAAACTGTTTTTT. Amino acids: CASKENSSNEKLFF. J is TRBJ1-4 and V is TRBV2; D not certain. The CDR3 loop spans 14 amino acids. Trimming stripped 7 bases from V and 5 bases from J, with 14 bases between. Per the germline V gene, CDR1 is SNHLY and CDR2 is FYNNEI.

The rearrangement links TRBV5-1 to TRBJ1-3, with a tentative D call TRBD1 (6 bases). The CDR3 length is 14 residues. The V and J ends lost 4 bases and 0 bases respectively, with 8 bases between them. Looked up from germline, CDR1 is SGHRS and CDR2 is YFSETQ. In nucleotides, the CDR3 is TGCGCCAGCAGCGCAGGGGACTCTGGAAACACCATATATTTT. Its protein product is CASSAGDSGNTIYF.

V is TRBV5-4 and J is TRBJ2-7; TRBD1 aligns across 10 bases. Germline trimming cut 4 bases from V and 3 bases from J; bases unmatched to any gene: 4. This CDR3 region has 14 residues. Per the germline V gene, CDR1 is SGHNT and CDR2 is YYREEE (reference sequence). CDR3 amino acids: CASSQGQGSYEQYF. CDR3 nucleotides: TGTGCCAGCAGCCAGGGACAGGGGAGCTACGAGCAGTACTTC.

V and J are TRBV2 and TRBJ2-5, with 12 bases identical to TRBD2. In germline, CDR1 is SNHLY, CDR2 FYNNEI. The CDR3 sequence is 14 residues long. The J segment lost 5 bases and the V segment lost 11 bases, leaving 9 bases of the junction unmatched. The CDR3 region has the DNA TGTGCCTGGGGGCTAGCGGGGGGGCATGAGACCCAGTACTTC. It yields the protein CAWGLAGGHETQYF.

This chain links TRBV11-2 with TRBJ2-3; 8 bases match TRBD1. The CDR3 length is 16 residues. With 5 bases clipped from V and 0 bases from J, the junction kept 7 bases outside the gene matches. Germline lookup yields CDR1 SGHAT and CDR2 FQNNGV. The CDR3 sequence: CASSKGQGLSTDTQYF. The CDR3 bases are TGTGCCAGCAGCAAAGGACAGGGCTTAAGCACAGATACGCAGTATTTT.

The chain is built from TRBV27 and TRBJ2-1; 7 bases match TRBD1. Germline V gene sequence: CDR1 MNHEY, CDR2 SMNVEV (reference sequence). J lost 7 bases, V lost 1 base, and 10 bases had no gene match. This CDR3 spans 16 amino acids. As DNA, the CDR3 is TGTGCCAGCAGTTTATATACTACAGGGGCTGGGAATGAGCAGTTCTTC. As protein: CASSLYTTGAGNEQFF.

CDR3 region: CASSERRINSYEQYF. As DNA, the CDR3 is TGTGCCAGCAGTGAACGCAGGATTAATTCCTACGAGCAGTACTTC. This chain uses TRBV6-1 with TRBJ2-7; no clear D. V was shortened by 2 bases and J by 1 base, with 12 bases between the two germline ends. Germline V gene data show CDR1 as MNHNS and CDR2 as SASEGT. CDR3 size: 15 residues.

The rearrangement links TRBV4-1 to TRBJ2-3; TRBD2 matches at 12 bases. The CDR3 runs 15 residues. CDR1 and CDR2 (germline): MGHRA, YSYEKL. V was clipped by 5 bases and J by 5 bases; unmatched bases: 5. The CDR3, as DNA: TGCGCCAGCAGCACTAGCGGGGGGAGCGGAGATACGCAGTATTTT. Translating it yields CASSTSGGSGDTQYF.

The chain employs TRBV9 and TRBJ2-4, with 14 positions matching TRBD2. CDR1 is SGDLS and CDR2 is YYNGEE in the germline V gene. CDR3 size: 14 residues. The J segment lost 10 bases and the V segment lost 3 bases, leaving 3 bases of the junction unmatched. The CDR3 nucleotides are TGTGCCAGCAGCGCGACTAGCGGGGGGGGGATTCAGTACTTC. This gives the protein CASSATSGGGIQYF.

This chain joins TRBV25-1 and TRBJ2-3; 10 nucleotides agree with TRBD2. The CDR3 loop spans 15 amino acids. Germline CDR1 and CDR2: MGHDK and SYGVNS. V lost 5 bases, J lost 5 bases, and 7 bases stayed unmatched. The DNA of the CDR3 is TGTGCCAGCAGTCGGGCTAGCGGGGGAAGAGATACGCAGTATTTT. Its translation is CASSRASGGRDTQYF.

This clone was seen just once. The V call is TRBV29-1, the J call TRBJ2-1; 9 nucleotides match TRBD2. CDR3 length: 15 residues. Germline V gene lookup returns CDR1 SQVTM and CDR2 ANQGSEA. Unmatched junction bases numbered 13, after V lost 8 bases and J lost 5 bases. CDR3 region: CSLVVGGGGNNEQFF. CDR3 in DNA: TGCAGCCTGGTCGTTGGCGGGGGGGGCAACAATGAGCAGTTCTTC.

The chain combines TRBV9 with TRBJ2-5; TRBD2 might be the D (6 bases). V was trimmed by 0 bases and J by 1 base, leaving 13 bases between them. The CDR3 sequence is 16 residues long. The germline V gene has CDR1 SGDLS and CDR2 YYNGEE. The DNA for the CDR3 is TGTGCCAGCAGCGTAGAGGGGACTGCCACCCAAGAGACCCAGTACTTC. Translated: CASSVEGTATQETQYF. The full variable domain, its missing parts supplied by reference TRBV9 and TRBJ2-5, is DSGVTQTPKHLITATGQRVTLRCSPRSGDLSVYWYQQSLDQGLQFLIQYYNGEERAKGNILERFSAQQFPDLHSELNLSSLELGDSALYFCASSVEGTATQETQYFGPGTRLLVL.

The V gene is TRBV4-1, the J gene TRBJ1-2; TRBD1 aligns across 10 bases. The CDR3 extends over 14 amino acids. V lost 1 base and J lost 6; bases outside the gene matches: 2. Germline loops: CDR1 MGHRA, CDR2 YSYEKL. The CDR3 is CASSQGQGANGYTF. The CDR3 DNA reads as TGCGCCAGCAGCCAAGGACAGGGGGCGAATGGCTACACCTTC.

The chain carries TRBV18 and TRBJ2-3, with D possibly matching TRBD1 (6 bases). V was pared by 8 bases and J by 4 bases, with 19 bases between. This CDR3 contains 15 residues. Germline loops: CDR1 KGHSH, CDR2 LQKENI. DNA of the CDR3: TGTGCCAGCACTCCGGGACAAGGAGTCCCAGATACGCAGTATTTT. Protein product: CASTPGQGVPDTQYF.

The CDR3 reads CASSVGTERAHGELFF. CDR3 in DNA: TGTGCCAGCAGCGTAGGGACGGAGAGGGCTCACGGGGAGCTGTTTTTT. The rearrangement joins TRBV9 to TRBJ2-2, with D possibly matching TRBD2 (5 bases). Looked up from germline, CDR1 is SGDLS and CDR2 is YYNGEE. The CDR3 has 16 residues. Between the trimmed V and J ends, which lost 0 bases and 7 bases, there was a span of 16 bases. The full variable domain, in which reference TRBV9 and TRBJ2-2 provide the parts outside the CDR3, is DSGVTQTPKHLITATGQRVTLRCSPRSGDLSVYWYQQSLDQGLQFLIQYYNGEERAKGNILERFSAQQFPDLHSELNLSSLELGDSALYFCASSVGTERAHGELFFGEGSRLTVL.